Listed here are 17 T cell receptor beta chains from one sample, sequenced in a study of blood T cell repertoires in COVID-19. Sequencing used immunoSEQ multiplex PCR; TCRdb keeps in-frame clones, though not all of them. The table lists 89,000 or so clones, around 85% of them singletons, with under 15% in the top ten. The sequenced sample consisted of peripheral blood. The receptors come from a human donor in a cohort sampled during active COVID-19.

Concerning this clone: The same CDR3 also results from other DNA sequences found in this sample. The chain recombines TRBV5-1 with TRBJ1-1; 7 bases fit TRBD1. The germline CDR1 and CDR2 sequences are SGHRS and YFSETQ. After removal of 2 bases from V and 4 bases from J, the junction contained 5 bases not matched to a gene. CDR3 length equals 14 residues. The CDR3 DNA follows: TGCGCCAGCAGCTTACAGGGGTTGGGCACTGAAGCTTTCTTT. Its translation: CASSLQGLGTEAFF.

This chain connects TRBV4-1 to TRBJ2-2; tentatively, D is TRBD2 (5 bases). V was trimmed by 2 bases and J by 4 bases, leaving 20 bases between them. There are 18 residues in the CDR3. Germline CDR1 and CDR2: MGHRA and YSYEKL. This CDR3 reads CASSQHPRARGGTGELFF. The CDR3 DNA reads TGCGCCAGCAGCCAACACCCCCGGGCCCGTGGAGGCACCGGGGAGCTGTTTTTT.

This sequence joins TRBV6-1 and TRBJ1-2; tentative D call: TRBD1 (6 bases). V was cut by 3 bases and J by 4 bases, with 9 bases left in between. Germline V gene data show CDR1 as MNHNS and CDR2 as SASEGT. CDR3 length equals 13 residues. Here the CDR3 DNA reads TGTGCCAGCAGTGAGACAGGTATCTATGGCTACACCTTC. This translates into CASSETGIYGYTF.

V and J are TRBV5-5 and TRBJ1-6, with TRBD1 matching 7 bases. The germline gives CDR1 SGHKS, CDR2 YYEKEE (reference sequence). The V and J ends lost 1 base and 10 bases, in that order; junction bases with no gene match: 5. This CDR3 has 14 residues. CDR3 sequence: CASSLQGVGSPLHF. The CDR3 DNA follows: TGTGCCAGCAGCTTGCAGGGGGTAGGGTCACCCCTCCACTTT.

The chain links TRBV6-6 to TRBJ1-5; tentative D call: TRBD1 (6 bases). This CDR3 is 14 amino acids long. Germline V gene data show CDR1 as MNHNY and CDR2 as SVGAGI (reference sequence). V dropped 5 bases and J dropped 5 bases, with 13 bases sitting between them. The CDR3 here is CASSLRGGDQPQHF. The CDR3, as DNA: TGTGCCAGCAGTCTGCGAGGGGGGGATCAGCCCCAGCATTTT.

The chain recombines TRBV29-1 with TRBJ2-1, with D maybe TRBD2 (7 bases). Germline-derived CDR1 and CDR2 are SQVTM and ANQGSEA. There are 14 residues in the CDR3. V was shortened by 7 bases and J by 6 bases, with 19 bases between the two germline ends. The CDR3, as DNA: TGCAGCGCCCCGAAGGGGGGGGCCCGCAATGAGCAGTTCTTC. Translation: CSAPKGGARNEQFF.

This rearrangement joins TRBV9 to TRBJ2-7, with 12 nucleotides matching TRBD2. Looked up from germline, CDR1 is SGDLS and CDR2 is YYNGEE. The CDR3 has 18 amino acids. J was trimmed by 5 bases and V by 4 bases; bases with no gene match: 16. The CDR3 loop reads CASSPHSSLAGGSNEQYF. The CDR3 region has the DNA TGTGCCAGCAGCCCCCACAGTTCGCTAGCGGGAGGGAGCAACGAGCAGTACTTC.

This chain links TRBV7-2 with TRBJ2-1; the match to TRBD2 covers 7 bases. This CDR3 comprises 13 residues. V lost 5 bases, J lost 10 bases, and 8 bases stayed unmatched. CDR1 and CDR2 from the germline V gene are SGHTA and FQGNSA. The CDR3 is CASSRGLRGEQFF. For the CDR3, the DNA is TGTGCCAGCAGCCGAGGCTTGCGGGGGGAGCAGTTCTTC. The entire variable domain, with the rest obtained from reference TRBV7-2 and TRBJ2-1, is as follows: GAGVSQSPSNKVTEKGKDVELRCDPISGHTALYWYRQSLGQGLEFLIYFQGNSAPDKSGLPSDRFSAERTGGSVSTLTIQRTQQEDSAVYLCASSRGLRGEQFFGPGTRLTVL.

The CDR3 DNA follows: TGTGCCAGCTCAACCCTGGTTAGTAATGAGCAGTTCTTC. Translation: CASSTLVSNEQFF. The chain couples TRBV18 to TRBJ2-1; no definite D call. Germline V gives CDR1 KGHSH, CDR2 LQKENI. The CDR3 has 13 amino acids. V dropped 5 bases and J dropped 7 bases, with 12 bases sitting between them.

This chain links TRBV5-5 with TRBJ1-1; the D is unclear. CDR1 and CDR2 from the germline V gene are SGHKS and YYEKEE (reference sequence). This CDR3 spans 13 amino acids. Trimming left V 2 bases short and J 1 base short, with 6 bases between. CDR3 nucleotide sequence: TGTGCCAGCAGCTTTGGCACGAACACTGAAGCTTTCTTT. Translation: CASSFGTNTEAFF. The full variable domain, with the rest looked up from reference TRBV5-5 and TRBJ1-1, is DAGVTQSPTHLIKTRGQQVTLRCSPISGHKSVSWYQQVLGQGPQFIFQYYEKEERGRGNFPDRFSARQFPNYSSELNVNALLLGDSALYLCASSFGTNTEAFFGQGTRLTVV.

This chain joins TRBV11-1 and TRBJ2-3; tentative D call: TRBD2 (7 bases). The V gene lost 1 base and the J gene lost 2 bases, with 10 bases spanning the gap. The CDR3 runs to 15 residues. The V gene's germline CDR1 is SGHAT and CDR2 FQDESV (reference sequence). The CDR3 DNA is TGTGCCAGCAGCTTAGGGGGGGGGCCCACAGATACGCAGTATTTT. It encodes CASSLGGGPTDTQYF. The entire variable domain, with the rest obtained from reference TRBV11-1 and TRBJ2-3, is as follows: EAEVAQSPRYKITEKSQAVAFWCDPISGHATLYWYRQILGQGPELLVQFQDESVVDDSQLPKDRFSAERLKGVDSTLKIQPAELGDSAMYLCASSLGGGPTDTQYFGPGTRLTVL.

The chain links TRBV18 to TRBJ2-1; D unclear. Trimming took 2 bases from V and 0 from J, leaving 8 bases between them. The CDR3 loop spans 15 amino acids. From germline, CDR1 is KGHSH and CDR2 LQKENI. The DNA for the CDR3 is TGTGCCAGCTCACCAAATTACGGCTCCTACAATGAGCAGTTCTTC. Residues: CASSPNYGSYNEQFF. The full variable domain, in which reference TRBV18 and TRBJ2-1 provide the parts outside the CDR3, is NAGVMQNPRHLVRRRGQEARLRCSPMKGHSHVYWYRQLPEEGLKFMVYLQKENIIDESGMPKERFSAEFPKEGPSILRIQQVVRGDSAAYFCASSPNYGSYNEQFFGPGTRLTVL.

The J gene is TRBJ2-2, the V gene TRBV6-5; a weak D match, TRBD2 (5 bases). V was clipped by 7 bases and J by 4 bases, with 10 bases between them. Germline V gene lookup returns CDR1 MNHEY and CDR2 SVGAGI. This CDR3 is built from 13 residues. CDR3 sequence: CASTRLATGELFF. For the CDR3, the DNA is TGTGCCAGCACCCGTCTAGCCACCGGGGAGCTGTTTTTT.

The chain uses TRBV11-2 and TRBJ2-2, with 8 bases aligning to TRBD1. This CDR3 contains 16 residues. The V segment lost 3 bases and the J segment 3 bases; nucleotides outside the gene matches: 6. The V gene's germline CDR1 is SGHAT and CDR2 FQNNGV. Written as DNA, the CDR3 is TGTGCCAGCAGCTTGGGGGCAGGGGGCTACACCGGGGAGCTGTTTTTT. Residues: CASSLGAGGYTGELFF.

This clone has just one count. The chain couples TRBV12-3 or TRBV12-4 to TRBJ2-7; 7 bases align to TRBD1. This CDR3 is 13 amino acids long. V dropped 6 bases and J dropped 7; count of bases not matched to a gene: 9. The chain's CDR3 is CASSRDRVREQYF. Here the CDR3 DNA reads TGTGCCAGCAGCCGCGACAGGGTGAGGGAGCAGTACTTC.

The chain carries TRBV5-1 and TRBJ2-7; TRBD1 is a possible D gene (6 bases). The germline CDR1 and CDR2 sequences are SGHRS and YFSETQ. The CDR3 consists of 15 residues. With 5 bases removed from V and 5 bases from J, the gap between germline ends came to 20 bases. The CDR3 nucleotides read TGCGCCAGCAGTGGTTCCTTGCAGGGGTCCGACGAGCAGTACTTC. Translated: CASSGSLQGSDEQYF.

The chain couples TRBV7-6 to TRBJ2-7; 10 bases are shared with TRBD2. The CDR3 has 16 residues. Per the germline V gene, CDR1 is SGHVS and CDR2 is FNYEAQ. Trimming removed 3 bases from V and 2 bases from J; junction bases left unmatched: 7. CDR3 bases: TGTGCCAGCAGCTTCTCCCTAGCGGGAGCGGCCTACGAGCAGTACTTC. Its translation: CASSFSLAGAAYEQYF.